This T cell receptor (beta chain) comes out of a study of T cell changes during pregnancy in multiple sclerosis. The germline gives CDR1 MRHNA, CDR2 SNTAGT. V dropped 6 bases and J dropped 1 base, with 9 bases sitting between them. The CDR3 spans 13 residues. Sequenced by immunoSEQ multiplex PCR; TCRdb stores in-frame clones only, minus some. The sample records roughly 46,000 clones, around 93% being singletons. The TCR sequence derives from a female donor with multiple sclerosis, enrolled in a pregnancy study. The rearrangement uses TRBV6-4 and TRBJ1-1, with TRBD1 as a possible D gene (6 bases). Sequencing was performed on CD8+ T cells from peripheral blood mononuclear cells, taken after pregnancy. This CDR3 is CASRRGGNTEAFF. In DNA, the CDR3 is TGTGCCAGCAGGAGGGGGGGGAACACTGAAGCTTTCTTT.